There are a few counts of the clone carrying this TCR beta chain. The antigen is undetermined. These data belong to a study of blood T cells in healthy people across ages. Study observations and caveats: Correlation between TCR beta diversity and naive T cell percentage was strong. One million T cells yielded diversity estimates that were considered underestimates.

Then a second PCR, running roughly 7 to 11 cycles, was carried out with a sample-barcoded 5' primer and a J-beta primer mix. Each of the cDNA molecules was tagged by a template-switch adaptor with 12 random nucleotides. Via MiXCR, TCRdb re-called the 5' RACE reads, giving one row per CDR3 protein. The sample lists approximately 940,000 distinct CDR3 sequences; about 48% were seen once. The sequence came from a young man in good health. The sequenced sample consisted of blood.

Here the CDR3 DNA reads TGCGCCAGCTCAGTAAGCGGGGTTACCTACAATGAGCAGTTCTTC. This sequence encodes CASSVSGVTYNEQFF. The V gene is TRBV5-1, the J gene TRBJ2-1; TRBD2 aligns across 7 bases. The CDR3 covers 15 residues. Trimming removed 7 bases from V and 2 bases from J; junction bases left unmatched: 9. Looked up from germline, CDR1 is SGHRS and CDR2 is YFSETQ.